Below are 21 T cell receptor beta chains sequenced from a single sample in a study of T-cell reconstitution after alpha-beta-depleted transplantation in children. As it was prepared, the TCRbeta library received unique molecular identifiers. A single record per CDR3 protein comes from TCRdb applying MiXCR to the PCR reads. The sample lists about 140,000 distinct CDR3 sequences; 8% to 10% were seen once. The source material was PBMCs, mostly from graft donor cells, sampled 180 days after TCRalphabeta/CD19-depleted stem cell transplant. The receptors were sampled from a female patient aged 2-9 years who had a stem cell transplant for congenital amegakaryocytic thrombocytopenia, so the T cells may come from the graft donor.

There are a few counts of this clonotype. This rearrangement joins TRBV20-1 to TRBJ1-6; a weak D match, TRBD1 (6 bases). This CDR3 contains 16 residues. The V gene lost 5 bases and the J gene lost 4 bases, with 18 bases spanning the gap. CDR1 is DFQATT, CDR2 SNEGSKA, per germline (reference sequence). Here the CDR3 DNA reads TGCAGTGCTTCTGACGCCAAACAGGGATATAATTCACCCCTCCACTTT. It yields the protein CSASDAKQGYNSPLHF.

This clonotype appeared many times. The CDR3 nucleotides are TGCAGTTCTCATGTTGGGACAGAGATTTCACCCCTCCACTTT. Amino acid sequence: CSSHVGTEISPLHF. The rearrangement links TRBV20-1 to TRBJ1-6; 7 bases match TRBD1. Germline assignment: CDR1 DFQATT and CDR2 SNEGSKA (reference sequence). The length of the CDR3 is 14 residues. Trimming took 8 bases from V and 9 from J; bases not matched to a gene: 13.

J is TRBJ2-7 and V is TRBV28; D possibly matches TRBD1 or TRBD2 (5 bases each). Trimming removed 2 bases at V and 1 base at J, with 9 bases between. The CDR3 is made up of 14 amino acids. CDR1 is MDHEN and CDR2 is SYDVKM in the germline V gene. The CDR3, as DNA: TGTGCCAGCAGTTTAGGGGGATGGTCCTACGAGCAGTACTTC. This sequence encodes CASSLGGWSYEQYF.

The chain recombines TRBV7-8 with TRBJ1-5, with D hard to call. Germline CDR1 and CDR2: SGHVS and FQNEAQ. V was pared by 4 bases and J by 2 bases, with 18 bases between. The CDR3 runs 17 residues. The CDR3 sequence is CASSSLGAIHGNQPQHF. CDR3 bases: TGTGCCAGCAGCTCCCTTGGAGCTATTCATGGCAATCAGCCCCAGCATTTT.

This clonotype turned up a few times. The chain links TRBV12-3 or TRBV12-4 to TRBJ2-1, with TRBD2 matching over 9 bases. This CDR3 is built from 15 residues. The V and J ends lost 6 bases and 4 bases, in that order; junction bases with no gene match: 7. CDR3 amino acids: CASRDGLARYNEQFF. Written as DNA, the CDR3 is TGTGCCAGCAGGGATGGACTAGCGAGGTACAATGAGCAGTTCTTC.

This clonotype was counted many times. V gene TRBV29-1 combines with J gene TRBJ2-5; TRBD1 agrees at 8 bases. CDR3 length: 13 amino acids. Germline CDR1 is SQVTM and CDR2 is ANQGSEA. The trim removed 4 bases at V and 5 bases at J, leaving 6 bases unmatched. For the CDR3, the DNA is TGCAGCGTTGCCCGACAGGGGCACGAGACCCAGTACTTC. This codes for CSVARQGHETQYF.

Points on this clonotype: It may be a read error: a sequence one base away is much more abundant. This chain joins TRBV28 and TRBJ2-7; tentative D call: TRBD2 (6 bases). The CDR3 runs to 15 residues. Germline V lookup: CDR1 MDHEN, CDR2 SYDVKM. V was cut by 3 bases and J by 4 bases, with 16 bases left in between. CDR3 protein: CASSFFFRGTYEQYF. The CDR3 region has the DNA TGTGCCAGCAGTTTCTTCTTTCGGGGGACTTACGAGCAGTACTTC.

This clonotype was seen ten or more times. J is TRBJ2-2 and V is TRBV10-3; TRBD2 aligns across 9 bases. The ends lost 7 bases at V and 5 bases at J; junction bases unmatched: 8. Germline V lookup: CDR1 ENHRY, CDR2 SYGVKD. This CDR3 comprises 15 residues. CDR3 bases: TGTGCCATCACGGCGGGGGGGCGACGGACCGGGGAGCTGTTTTTT. Translation gives CAITAGGRRTGELFF.

The V call is TRBV20-1, the J call TRBJ1-6; unclear D gene. The CDR3 contains 12 residues. Germline CDR1 and CDR2: DFQATT and SNEGSKA (reference sequence). V shed 6 bases and J shed 11 bases, with 14 bases lying between them. CDR3 amino acids: CSAVRELPPLHF. CDR3 sequence (DNA): TGCAGTGCCGTGCGTGAACTTCCACCCCTCCACTTT.

This clonotype showed up many times. The CDR3 DNA reads as TGTGCCAGCAGCCGCAGCGGCGGGGAGCTGTTTTTT. It codes for CASSRSGGELFF. The chain links TRBV7-2 to TRBJ2-2, with TRBD2 as a possible D gene (5 bases). The CDR3 loop spans 12 amino acids. V lost 5 bases and J 7 bases, leaving 8 bases between the germline ends. Germline CDR1 SGHTA, CDR2 FQGNSA.

This clonotype came up many times. The rearrangement uses TRBV7-2 and TRBJ2-1; D is possibly TRBD2 (6 bases). V lost 1 base and J 3 bases, leaving 16 bases between the germline ends. CDR1 and CDR2 from the germline V gene are SGHTA and FQGNSA. The CDR3 extends over 17 amino acids. The CDR3 spells CASSLVWRGPSYNEQFF. In nucleotides, the CDR3 is TGTGCCAGCAGCTTAGTGTGGCGGGGACCAAGCTACAATGAGCAGTTCTTC.

This clonotype was detected a few times. The DNA of the CDR3 is TGTGCCAGCAGTCCACCCCCTGGGTTGTTAAAGCAGTTCTTC. It yields the protein CASSPPPGLLKQFF. The chain recombines TRBV27 with TRBJ2-1; D is unclear. V lost 5 bases and J 11 bases, leaving 19 bases between the germline ends. CDR3 size: 14 residues. Germline-derived CDR1 and CDR2 are MNHEY and SMNVEV (reference sequence).

This chain links TRBV20-1 with TRBJ2-7, with 8 bases that match TRBD1. The J segment lost 5 bases and the V segment lost 3 bases, leaving 6 bases of the junction unmatched. Germline V lookup: CDR1 DFQATT, CDR2 SNEGSKA (reference sequence). This CDR3 is 13 amino acids long. CDR3 in DNA: TGCAGTGCTAGCCGGACAGGGCCCCACGAGCAGTACTTC. It encodes CSASRTGPHEQYF.

This clonotype was recorded at least ten times. The chain combines TRBV12-3 or TRBV12-4 with TRBJ2-1, with 8 nucleotides matching TRBD1. Trimming at V came to 5 bases and at J to 12 bases, leaving 3 bases not matched to a gene. The CDR3 is 11 residues long. The DNA of the CDR3 is TGTGCCAGCAGTCACGACAGGGGGCAGTTCTTC. It specifies CASSHDRGQFF.

In its sample, this clonotype was seen a few times. The rearrangement uses TRBV12-3 or TRBV12-4 and TRBJ2-1; TRBD2 agrees at 10 bases. The V gene end was trimmed by 10 bases and the J gene end by 4 bases; junction bases not matched to a gene: 7. This CDR3 contains 14 residues. The CDR3 region has the DNA TGTGCCACTACCGGGACTAGCGCTTACAATGAGCAGTTCTTC. It codes for CATTGTSAYNEQFF.

The genes are TRBV4-1 and TRBJ1-1; D perhaps matches TRBD1 (5 bases). CDR1 and CDR2 (germline): MGHRA, YSYEKL. The CDR3 runs 20 residues. With 3 bases removed from V and 0 bases from J, the gap between germline ends came to 26 bases. The CDR3 is CASSQNWGLRPESMNTEAFF. The CDR3 DNA reads as TGCGCCAGCAGCCAGAATTGGGGACTTCGACCTGAATCGATGAACACTGAAGCTTTCTTT.

On this clonotype: A much larger clone differs from this one at a single base, so this may be a read error. The rearrangement joins TRBV12-3 or TRBV12-4 to TRBJ2-7, with no clear D. CDR3 length equals 14 residues. DNA of the CDR3: TGTGCCAGCACTTTAGGCAGGTGGACCTACGAGCAGTACTTC. Translation: CASTLGRWTYEQYF.

This clonotype was recorded at least ten times. J is TRBJ2-5 and V is TRBV11-2; possibly TRBD1 for D (5 bases). The CDR3 spans 16 residues. The germline gives CDR1 SGHAT, CDR2 FQNNGV. V gave up 1 base and J gave up 5 bases, with 17 bases separating them. The CDR3 bases are TGTGCCAGCAGCTTAGGTGTCGCGACAGTCAAGGAGACCCAGTACTTC. Translating gives CASSLGVATVKETQYF. The full variable domain, in which reference TRBV11-2 and TRBJ2-5 provide the parts outside the CDR3, is EAGVAQSPRYKIIEKRQSVAFWCNPISGHATLYWYQQILGQGPKLLIQFQNNGVVDDSQLPKDRFSAERLKGVDSTLKIQPAKLEDSAVYLCASSLGVATVKETQYFGPGTRLLVL.

This clonotype appeared many times. The chain couples TRBV10-3 to TRBJ1-1; weak D call: TRBD1 (5 bases). Germline assignment: CDR1 ENHRY and CDR2 SYGVKD. V was pared by 10 bases and J by 5 bases, with 17 bases between. The CDR3 spans 13 residues. The CDR3 coding sequence is TGTGCCACCGTACAGGTCTGGCGGACTGAAGCTTTCTTT. This codes for CATVQVWRTEAFF.

This clonotype occurred many times. This chain joins TRBV28 and TRBJ2-7; 7 nucleotides line up with TRBD1. CDR1 and CDR2 from the germline V gene are MDHEN and SYDVKM. V shed 6 bases and J 2 bases; nucleotides not matched to a gene: 4. CDR3 size: 13 residues. The CDR3 nucleotides read TGTGCCAGCAGACGGGACAGTACCTACGAGCAGTACTTC. This codes for CASRRDSTYEQYF.

This clonotype has a count of ten or more. The J gene is TRBJ2-7, the V gene TRBV20-1, with D possibly being TRBD1 (5 bases). Trimming shortened V by 6 bases and J by 0 bases, and 12 bases separated the two germline ends. The CDR3 totals 13 residues. Per the germline V gene, CDR1 is DFQATT and CDR2 is SNEGSKA (reference sequence). DNA of the CDR3: TGCAGTGCAGAAGGGGTTAGCTCCTACGAGCAGTACTTC. This gives the protein CSAEGVSSYEQYF.